This record looks at one T cell receptor beta chain sequence and its context. There is no known antigen for this receptor. Within one base of it there is no much larger clone, and no base qualities were kept. This sample was taken from a study of OX40 agonist ivuxolimab in advanced cancers. Study-wide context: Ivuxolimab, which targeted the costimulatory receptor OX40 (CD134), was an agonistic, fully human IgG2 monoclonal antibody. Intravenous ivuxolimab was administered to patients every 2 weeks at six dose levels: 0.01, 0.1, 0.3, 1.5, 3 and 10 mg/kg. Of the 50 to 55 dose-escalation patients, hepatocellular carcinoma was present in about 20, melanoma in approximately 15, renal cell carcinoma in 9 and head and neck cancer in 9. In the dose-escalation cohort, more than 80% of patients were male, and the mean age was roughly 56 years with a range of roughly 20 to 85. Patients were allowed to have had prior anti-PD-1, anti-PD-L1 or anti-CTLA-4 therapy, and around two fifths of the dose-escalation patients had been treated with checkpoint inhibitors. Partial responses occurred in three dose-escalation patients: two with cutaneous melanoma and one with hepatocellular carcinoma. Peripheral TCRbeta sequencing was intended to test whether TCR sequence diversity was altered and clonal T-cell expansion was caused by ivuxolimab. The paper describes the monotherapy dose-escalation part (N of about 57 patients) of the phase I trial of ivuxolimab. Overall study results and their limits: In the 0.1-3.0 mg/kg groups, partial responders were among the patients with the lowest normalized peripheral clonal expansion, particularly in CD8+ T cells. At doses of 0.1 to 3.0 mg/kg, clonal expansion of both CD4+ and CD8+ blood T cells was observed from baseline to week 6. Low levels of normalized T-cell clonal expansion were also seen in some patients who did not respond. After ivuxolimab, more expanded clones were found on average in CD8+ T cells than in CD4+ T cells. The antigen specificity of the clonally expanded peripheral T cells was not determined.

The trial excluded patients who had a history of autoimmune disease or were on systemic immunosuppression. In every dose cohort, peripheral blood was drawn for TCR sequencing at baseline, cycle 4 day 1, and cycle 7 day 1. The samples were taken from a phase I, first-in-human, multicenter, open-label dose-escalation trial of ivuxolimab. The trial enrolled adults with locally advanced or metastatic head and neck squamous cell, hepatocellular, melanoma or renal cell carcinoma. Before TCR sequencing, CD4+ T cells and CD8+ T cells from peripheral blood were sorted into separate populations. Genomic DNA was extracted from sorted cells for sequencing of the TCRbeta CDR3 region. TCRbeta CDR3 regions were sequenced using the immunoSEQ Assay. As stored in TCRdb, this immuneACCESS dataset retains in-frame rearrangements with V and J assigned. A fraction of the clones does not appear; measured against another copy, unresolved V genes explain less than half of the discrepancy, and the remainder lacks a known reason. This sample holds approximately 30,000 clones; 75% to 90% were observed only once. In total, the top ten clones hold approximately 33% of the sample.

The V end loses 2 bases and the J end loses 3 bases, and a stretch of 6 bases separates them. The cysteine opens and the phenylalanine closes a CDR3 of 13 amino acids. Only the CDR3 portion is preserved as DNA: 39 bases, with reading frame beginning at the first base. Looking up the germline V gene yields CDR1 SGDLS and CDR2 YYNGEE. The sequence came from an adult with an advanced solid tumor such as melanoma, head and neck, liver or kidney cancer. Material: CD4+ or CD8+ T cells sorted from blood, obtained in a trial of the OX40 agonist ivuxolimab. Recombination joined TRBV9 with TRBJ1-3; the D gene identity is not certain. The sequenced DNA is TGTGCCAGCAGCGTCCTAGGTGGAAACACCATATATTTT. It is translated as CASSVLGGNTIYF.